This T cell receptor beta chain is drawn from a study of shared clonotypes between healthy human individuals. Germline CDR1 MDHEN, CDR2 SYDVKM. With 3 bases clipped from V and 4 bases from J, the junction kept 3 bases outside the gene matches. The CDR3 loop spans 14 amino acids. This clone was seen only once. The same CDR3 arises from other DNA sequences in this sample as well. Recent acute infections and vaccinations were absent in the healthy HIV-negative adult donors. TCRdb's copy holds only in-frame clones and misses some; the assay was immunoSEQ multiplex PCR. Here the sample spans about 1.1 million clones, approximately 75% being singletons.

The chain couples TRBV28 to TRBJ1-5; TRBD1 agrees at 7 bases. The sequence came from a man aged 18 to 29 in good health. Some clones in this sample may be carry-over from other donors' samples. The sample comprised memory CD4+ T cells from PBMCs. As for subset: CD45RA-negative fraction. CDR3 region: CASSLTGSNQPQHF. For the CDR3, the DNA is TGTGCCAGCAGTTTGACAGGGAGTAATCAGCCCCAGCATTTT.